This T cell receptor beta chain was obtained from a study of blood T cell repertoires in COVID-19. Across the whole study: Sample material is recorded as cDNA or gDNA derived from T cells, B-cell-depleted T cells, or PBMCs.

This CDR3 comprises 15 residues. CDR1 is LNHNV, CDR2 YYDKDF, per germline (reference sequence). Trimming took off 2 bases at V and 2 bases at J, with 12 bases between the two ends. Original data processing: Amplifying reference gene primers gave estimates of nucleated cell counts. Data came from immunoSEQ multiplex PCR; TCRdb stores just in-frame clones and leaves some out. V, J and clone size are taken as reported in that table, and D and trimming were inferred from the DNA itself. The table records about 140,000 clones, 75% to 90% of them present only once. The sample comprised peripheral blood. V and J are TRBV15 and TRBJ2-5, with D perhaps matching TRBD1 (5 bases). The receptor comes from a woman aged 55-75 years with active COVID-19. CDR3 nucleotide sequence: TGTGCCACCAGCAGATCCCGGACACCTCAAGAGACCCAGTACTTC. It translates to CATSRSRTPQETQYF.